These 11 T cell receptor beta chains came from one sample sequenced in a study of regulatory dendritic cells for organ transplantation. CFSE-labeled sorted T cells met regulatory or mature dendritic cells for around 5 days. Produced via immunoSEQ multiplex PCR; TCRdb's table is partial and in-frame only. The table has about 12,000 clones, roughly nine tenths seen once. For these TCRs, the target antigens are not known. Sequencing was carried out using naive CD8+ T cells from blood cultured with dendritic cells. Subset noted: CD45RA+ naive T cells. The receptors originated from a human donor in good health.

The V gene is TRBV11-2, the J gene TRBJ2-7; possibly TRBD2 for D (6 bases). Germline V gene lookup returns CDR1 SGHAT and CDR2 FQNNGV. The CDR3 has 13 residues. V lost 3 bases and J lost 7, with 13 bases in between. CDR3 loop: CASSFRESREQYF. CDR3 DNA sequence: TGTGCCAGCAGCTTCCGGGAGTCGCGGGAGCAGTACTTC.

The chain joins TRBV7-2 to TRBJ2-2; D may be TRBD1 (5 bases). Germline V CDR1 and CDR2: SGHTA, FQGNSA. The ends were cut back, 7 bases at V and 6 bases at J, with 18 bases in the middle. This CDR3 is 15 amino acids long. The DNA of the CDR3 is TGTGCCAGCACCCCACCGGTGGGGCAGCCCGGGGAGCTGTTTTTT. It translates to CASTPPVGQPGELFF.

The V call is TRBV27, the J call TRBJ1-1, with D possibly being TRBD1 (5 bases). Deletions cut 3 bases from V and 4 bases from J, with 12 bases between. Germline loops: CDR1 MNHEY, CDR2 SMNVEV (reference sequence). There are 14 residues in the CDR3. The CDR3 is CASSFLGGGTEAFF. The CDR3 DNA sequence: TGTGCCAGCAGTTTTCTTGGGGGAGGCACTGAAGCTTTCTTT.

V gene TRBV9 combines with J gene TRBJ2-7; D might be TRBD1 (5 bases). This CDR3 is 14 amino acids long. CDR1 SGDLS and CDR2 YYNGEE come from the germline V gene. Trimming removed 0 bases at V and 3 bases at J, with 10 bases between. The CDR3 reads CASSVEDSLYEQYF. CDR3 nucleotides: TGTGCCAGCAGCGTAGAAGACAGTCTCTACGAGCAGTACTTC.

The chain recombines TRBV29-1 with TRBJ2-7; D unclear. Trimming took 4 bases from V and 2 from J, leaving 9 bases between them. CDR3 size: 12 residues. The germline V gene has CDR1 SQVTM and CDR2 ANQGSEA. In nucleotides, the CDR3 is TGCAGCGTTGCCGGAGAGCCCTACGAGCAGTACTTC. Translated, it gives CSVAGEPYEQYF.

The rearrangement links TRBV9 to TRBJ2-1; 7 bases agree with TRBD2. CDR1 is SGDLS, CDR2 YYNGEE, per germline. The CDR3 covers 17 residues. V dropped 3 bases and J dropped 9; count of bases not matched to a gene: 18. The CDR3 sequence: CASSGPRLAPSTGEQFF. The CDR3 DNA is TGTGCCAGCAGCGGGCCGAGACTAGCTCCTAGTACGGGTGAGCAGTTCTTC.

J is TRBJ1-2 and V is TRBV4-3; D is unclear. The V gene lost 1 base and the J gene lost 2 bases, with 14 bases spanning the gap. CDR3 length: 16 residues. Germline V gives CDR1 LGHNA, CDR2 YSLEER. CDR3 amino acids: CASSQGRAGWNYGYTF. The CDR3 DNA reads TGCGCCAGCAGCCAAGGACGGGCAGGATGGAACTATGGCTACACCTTC.

The V call is TRBV5-4, the J call TRBJ1-2; 7 nucleotides align to TRBD1. The J segment lost 4 bases and the V segment lost 6 bases, leaving 12 bases of the junction unmatched. The CDR3 sequence is 15 residues long. CDR1 is SGHNT, CDR2 YYREEE, per germline (reference sequence). The CDR3 is CASTHGTENPYGYTF. For the CDR3, the DNA is TGTGCCAGCACACACGGGACAGAGAACCCCTATGGCTACACCTTC.

J is TRBJ2-5 and V is TRBV7-9; 9 bases are shared with TRBD2. CDR3 length: 15 residues. Germline CDR1 reads SEHNR; CDR2 reads FQNEAQ (reference sequence). V was pared by 5 bases and J by 5 bases, with 9 bases of the junction left unmatched. CDR3 loop: CASSPPAGGRETQYF. The CDR3 DNA sequence: TGTGCCAGCAGCCCACCAGCGGGGGGCCGGGAGACCCAGTACTTC.

The CDR3 loop reads CASSSTLRGRVTGELFF. In DNA form, the CDR3 reads TGTGCCAGCAGCTCAACCCTCAGGGGTCGAGTCACCGGGGAGCTGTTTTTT. The chain is built from TRBV13 and TRBJ2-2; a weak D match, TRBD1 (6 bases). This CDR3 contains 17 residues. Germline lookup yields CDR1 PRHDT and CDR2 FYEKMQ (reference sequence). V was pared by 4 bases and J by 4 bases, with 19 bases between.

The chain uses TRBV28 and TRBJ2-7, with TRBD2 matching 8 bases. There are 13 residues in the CDR3. Germline-derived CDR1 and CDR2 are MDHEN and SYDVKM. V was clipped by 11 bases and J by 6 bases; unmatched bases: 12. The CDR3 coding sequence is TGTGCCGTCGCCGGGACTAGGACTTTCGAGCAGTACTTC. Translating gives CAVAGTRTFEQYF.